This T cell receptor beta chain was identified during a study of blood T cell repertoires in COVID-19. The wider study: From the United States, Italy and Spain came samples of acute and convalescent COVID-19.

Trimming cost V 6 bases and J 2 bases, with 15 bases left between them. Looked up from germline, CDR1 is MNHNY and CDR2 is SVGAGI (reference sequence). CDR3 size: 15 residues. In the original analysis: How many nucleated cells were present was estimated from reference gene primer amplification. Profiling relied on immunoSEQ multiplex PCR, and the TCRdb table lists in-frame clones only, not all of them. The V and J calls and the clone size are those of that table, but D and trimming were determined from the DNA. The table shows over 300,000 clones, with around 89% occurring only once. The sample comprised PBMCs or T cells enriched from blood (not recorded which). The chain joins TRBV6-6 to TRBJ2-3; a possible D gene is TRBD1 (6 bases). The sequence came from a woman in her 30s with acute COVID-19. The CDR3 bases are TGTGCCAGCAGGCCCGACAGGAGATCCACAGATACGCAGTATTTT. Its protein product is CASRPDRRSTDTQYF.